This TCR beta chain was identified in a study of blood T cell repertoires in COVID-19. The CDR3 is 14 residues long. Germline V gives CDR1 SNHLY, CDR2 FYNNEI. The J segment lost 3 bases and the V segment lost 7 bases, leaving 5 bases of the junction unmatched. The repertoire was sequenced with immunoSEQ multiplex PCR; TCRdb's copy has only in-frame clones and lacks some. The table has 150,000 or so clones, about 90% seen once. This rearrangement joins TRBV2 to TRBJ1-1; TRBD1 agrees at 10 bases. The sequence was collected from a man of 80 years or more with acute or convalescent COVID-19. Sequenced sample: peripheral blood. CDR3 in amino acids: CASKRQGAYTEAFF. CDR3 DNA sequence: TGTGCCAGCAAGAGACAGGGGGCTTACACTGAAGCTTTCTTT.